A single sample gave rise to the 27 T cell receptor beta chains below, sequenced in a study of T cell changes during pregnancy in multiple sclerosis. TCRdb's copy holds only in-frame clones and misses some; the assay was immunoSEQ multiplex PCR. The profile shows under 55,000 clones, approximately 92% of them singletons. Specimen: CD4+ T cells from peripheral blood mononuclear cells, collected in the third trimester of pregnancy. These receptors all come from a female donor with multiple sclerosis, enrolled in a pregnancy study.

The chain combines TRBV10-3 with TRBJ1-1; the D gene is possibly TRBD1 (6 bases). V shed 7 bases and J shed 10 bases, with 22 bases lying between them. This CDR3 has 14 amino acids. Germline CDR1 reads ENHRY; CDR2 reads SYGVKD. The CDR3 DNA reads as TGTGCCATCACCAGGGGTGGTCAAAGGGCAGGAGCTTTCTTT. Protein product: CAITRGGQRAGAFF.

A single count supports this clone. In DNA, the CDR3 is TGTGCCAGCAGTCGGGACACTTTGAACACTGAAGCTTTCTTT. It codes for CASSRDTLNTEAFF. The gene calls are TRBV2 and TRBJ1-1; D perhaps matches TRBD1 (6 bases). Trimming pared 5 bases from V and 0 bases from J, leaving 10 bases between. This CDR3 region has 14 residues. Germline values: CDR1 SNHLY, CDR2 FYNNEI.

Written as DNA, the CDR3 is TGTGCCAGCAGCTTAGCGGGGACGGGGGTCGGCTACACCTTC. Translation: CASSLAGTGVGYTF. The chain recombines TRBV7-2 with TRBJ1-2, with a tentative D call TRBD1 (5 bases). This CDR3 has 14 amino acids. V was clipped by 0 bases and J by 8 bases, with 13 bases between them. Germline V gene data show CDR1 as SGHTA and CDR2 as FQGNSA.

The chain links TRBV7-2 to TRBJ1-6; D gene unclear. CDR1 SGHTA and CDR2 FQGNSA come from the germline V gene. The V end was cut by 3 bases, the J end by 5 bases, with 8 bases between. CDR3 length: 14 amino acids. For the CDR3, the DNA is TGTGCCAGCAGCTTCTCTCTTGATAATTCACCCCTCCACTTT. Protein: CASSFSLDNSPLHF.

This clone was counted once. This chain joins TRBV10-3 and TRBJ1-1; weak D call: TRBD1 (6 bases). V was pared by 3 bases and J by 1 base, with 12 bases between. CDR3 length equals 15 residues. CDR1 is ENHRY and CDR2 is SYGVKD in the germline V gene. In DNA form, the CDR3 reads TGTGCCATCAGTGACTGGGACACTGCGAACACTGAAGCTTTCTTT. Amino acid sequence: CAISDWDTANTEAFF.

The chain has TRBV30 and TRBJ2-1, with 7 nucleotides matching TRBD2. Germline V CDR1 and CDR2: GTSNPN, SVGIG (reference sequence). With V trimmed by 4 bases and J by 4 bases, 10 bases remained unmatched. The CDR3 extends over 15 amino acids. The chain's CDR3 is CAWMEGGGGYNEQFF. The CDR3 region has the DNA TGTGCCTGGATGGAAGGAGGCGGGGGATACAATGAGCAGTTCTTC.

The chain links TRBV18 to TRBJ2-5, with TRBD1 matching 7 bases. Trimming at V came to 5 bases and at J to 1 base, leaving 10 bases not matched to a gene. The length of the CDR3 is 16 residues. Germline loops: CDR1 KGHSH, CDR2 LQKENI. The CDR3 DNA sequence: TGTGCCAGCTCAAACCGACAGAGGACAGGCCAAGAGACCCAGTACTTC. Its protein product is CASSNRQRTGQETQYF.

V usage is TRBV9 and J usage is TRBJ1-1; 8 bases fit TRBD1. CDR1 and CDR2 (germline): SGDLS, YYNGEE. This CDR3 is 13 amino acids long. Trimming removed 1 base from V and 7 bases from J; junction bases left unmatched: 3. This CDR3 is CASSVLQGGEAFF. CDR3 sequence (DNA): TGTGCCAGCAGCGTACTACAGGGGGGTGAAGCTTTCTTT.

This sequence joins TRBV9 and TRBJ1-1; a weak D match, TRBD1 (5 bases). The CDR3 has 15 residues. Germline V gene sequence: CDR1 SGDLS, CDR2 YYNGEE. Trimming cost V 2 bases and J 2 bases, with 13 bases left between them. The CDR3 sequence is CASSVSLDTNTEAFF. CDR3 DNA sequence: TGTGCCAGCAGCGTCTCTTTGGACACCAACACTGAAGCTTTCTTT.

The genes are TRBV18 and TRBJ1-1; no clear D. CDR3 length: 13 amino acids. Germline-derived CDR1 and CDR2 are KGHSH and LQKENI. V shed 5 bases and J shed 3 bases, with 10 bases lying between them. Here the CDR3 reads CASSTGSDTEAFF. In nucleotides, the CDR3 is TGTGCCAGCTCAACGGGGTCCGACACTGAAGCTTTCTTT.

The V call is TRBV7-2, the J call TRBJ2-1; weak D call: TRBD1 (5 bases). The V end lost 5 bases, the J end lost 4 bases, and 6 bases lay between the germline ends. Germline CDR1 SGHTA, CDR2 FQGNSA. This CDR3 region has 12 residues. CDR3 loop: CASSDRYNEQFF. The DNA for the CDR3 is TGTGCCAGCAGCGACAGATACAATGAGCAGTTCTTC.

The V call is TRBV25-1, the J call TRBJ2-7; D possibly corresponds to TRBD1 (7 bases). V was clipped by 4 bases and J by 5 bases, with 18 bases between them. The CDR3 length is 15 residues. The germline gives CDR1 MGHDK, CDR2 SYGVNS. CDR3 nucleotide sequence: TGTGCCAGCAGTGGGTACTCAGGGGGGACTGACGAGCAGTACTTC. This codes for CASSGYSGGTDEQYF.

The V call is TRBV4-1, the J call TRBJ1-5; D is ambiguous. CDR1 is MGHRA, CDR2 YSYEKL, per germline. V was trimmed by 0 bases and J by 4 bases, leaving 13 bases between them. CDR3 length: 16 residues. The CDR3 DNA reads TGCGCCAGCAGCCAAGATTGGCCAGCGGCTAATCAGCCCCAGCATTTT. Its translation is CASSQDWPAANQPQHF.

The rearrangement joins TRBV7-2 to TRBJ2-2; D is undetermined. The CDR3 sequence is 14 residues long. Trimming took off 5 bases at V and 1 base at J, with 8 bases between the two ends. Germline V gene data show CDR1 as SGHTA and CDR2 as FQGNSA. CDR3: CASSLRLNTGELFF. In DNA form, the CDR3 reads TGTGCCAGCAGCCTACGATTGAACACCGGGGAGCTGTTTTTT.

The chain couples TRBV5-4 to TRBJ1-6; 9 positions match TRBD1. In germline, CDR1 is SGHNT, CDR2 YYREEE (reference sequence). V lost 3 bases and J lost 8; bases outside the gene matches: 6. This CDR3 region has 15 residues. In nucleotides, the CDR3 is TGTGCCAGCAGCTCCGGGGACAGGGTCCATTCACCCCTCCACTTT. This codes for CASSSGDRVHSPLHF.

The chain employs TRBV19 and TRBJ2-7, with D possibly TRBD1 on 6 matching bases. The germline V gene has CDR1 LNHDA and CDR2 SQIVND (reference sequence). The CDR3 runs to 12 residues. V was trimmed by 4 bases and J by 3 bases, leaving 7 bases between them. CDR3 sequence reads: CASSNRDYEQYF. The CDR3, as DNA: TGTGCCAGTAGTAACAGGGACTACGAGCAGTACTTC.

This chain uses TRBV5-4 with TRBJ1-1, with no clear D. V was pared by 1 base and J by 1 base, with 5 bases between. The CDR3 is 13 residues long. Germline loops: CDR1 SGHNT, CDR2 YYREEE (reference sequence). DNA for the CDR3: TGTGCCAGCAGCTTGCCCGGGAACACTGAAGCTTTCTTT. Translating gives CASSLPGNTEAFF.

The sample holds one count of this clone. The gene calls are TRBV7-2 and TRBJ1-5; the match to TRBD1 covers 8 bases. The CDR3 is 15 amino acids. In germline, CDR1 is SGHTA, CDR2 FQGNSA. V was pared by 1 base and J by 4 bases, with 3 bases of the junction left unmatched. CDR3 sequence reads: CASSLGQGLNQPQHF. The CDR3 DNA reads TGTGCCAGCAGCTTAGGACAGGGGTTAAATCAGCCCCAGCATTTT.

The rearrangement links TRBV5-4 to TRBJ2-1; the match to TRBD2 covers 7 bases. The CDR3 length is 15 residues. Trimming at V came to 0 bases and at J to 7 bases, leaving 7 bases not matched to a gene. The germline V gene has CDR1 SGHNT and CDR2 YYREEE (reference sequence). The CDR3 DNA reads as TGTGCCAGCAGCTTGGGTCCAGCGGGGATGAATGAGCAGTTCTTC. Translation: CASSLGPAGMNEQFF.

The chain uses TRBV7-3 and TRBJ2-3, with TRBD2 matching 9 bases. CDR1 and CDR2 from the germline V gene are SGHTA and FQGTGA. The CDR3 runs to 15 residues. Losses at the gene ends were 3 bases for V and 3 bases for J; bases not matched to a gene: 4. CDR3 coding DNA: TGTGCCAGCAGCTTGTTAGCGGGGGTAACAGATACGCAGTATTTT. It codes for CASSLLAGVTDTQYF.

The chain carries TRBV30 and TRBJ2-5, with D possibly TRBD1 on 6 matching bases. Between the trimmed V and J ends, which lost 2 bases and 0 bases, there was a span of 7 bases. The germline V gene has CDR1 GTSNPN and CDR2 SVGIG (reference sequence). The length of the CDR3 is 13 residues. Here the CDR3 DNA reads TGTGCCTGGAGTAGGGGGTACCAAGAGACCCAGTACTTC. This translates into CAWSRGYQETQYF.

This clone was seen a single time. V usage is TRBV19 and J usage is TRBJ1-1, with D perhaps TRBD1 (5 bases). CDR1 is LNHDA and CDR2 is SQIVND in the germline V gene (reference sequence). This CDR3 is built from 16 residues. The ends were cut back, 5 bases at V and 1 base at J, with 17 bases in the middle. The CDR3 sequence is CASSPHGRGGNTEAFF. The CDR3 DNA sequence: TGTGCCAGTAGTCCTCACGGGCGCGGGGGGAACACTGAAGCTTTCTTT.

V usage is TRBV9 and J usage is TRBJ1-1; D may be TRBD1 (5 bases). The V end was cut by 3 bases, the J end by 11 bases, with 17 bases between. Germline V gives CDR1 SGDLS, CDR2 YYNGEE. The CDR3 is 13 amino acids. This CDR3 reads CASSAGGAVGAFF. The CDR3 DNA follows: TGTGCCAGCAGCGCAGGAGGGGCAGTCGGCGCTTTCTTT.

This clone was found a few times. DNA for the CDR3: TGCAGCGCCGAAAGGGGGAACACTGAAGCTTTCTTT. Its translation: CSAERGNTEAFF. The V and J genes are TRBV29-1 and TRBJ1-1, with D perhaps matching TRBD1 (5 bases). Per the germline V gene, CDR1 is SQVTM and CDR2 is ANQGSEA. The CDR3 covers 12 residues. The V end lost 7 bases, the J end lost 1 base, and 10 bases lay between the germline ends.

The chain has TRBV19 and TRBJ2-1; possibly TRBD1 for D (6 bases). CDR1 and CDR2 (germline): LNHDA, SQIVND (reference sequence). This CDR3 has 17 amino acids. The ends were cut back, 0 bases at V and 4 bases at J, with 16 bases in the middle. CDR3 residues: CASSIEATGVGYNEQFF. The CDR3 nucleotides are TGTGCCAGTAGTATAGAGGCGACAGGTGTTGGGTACAATGAGCAGTTCTTC.

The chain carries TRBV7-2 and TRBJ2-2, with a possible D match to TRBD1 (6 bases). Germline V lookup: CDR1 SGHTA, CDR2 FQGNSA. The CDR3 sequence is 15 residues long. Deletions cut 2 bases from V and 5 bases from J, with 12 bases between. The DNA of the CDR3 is TGTGCCAGCAGCTTATTACAGGGAATGACCGGGGAGCTGTTTTTT. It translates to CASSLLQGMTGELFF. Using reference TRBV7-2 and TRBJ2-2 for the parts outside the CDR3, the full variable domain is GAGVSQSPSNKVTEKGKDVELRCDPISGHTALYWYRQSLGQGLEFLIYFQGNSAPDKSGLPSDRFSAERTGGSVSTLTIQRTQQEDSAVYLCASSLLQGMTGELFFGEGSRLTVL.

The CDR3 reads CASSGYRGLETQYF. The CDR3 nucleotides are TGTGCCAGCAGCGGTTATAGGGGGCTGGAGACCCAGTACTTC. The V gene is TRBV7-2, the J gene TRBJ2-5, with 7 bases that match TRBD1. Germline V gene lookup returns CDR1 SGHTA and CDR2 FQGNSA. The V and J ends lost 5 bases and 5 bases, in that order; junction bases with no gene match: 8. The CDR3 contains 14 residues.